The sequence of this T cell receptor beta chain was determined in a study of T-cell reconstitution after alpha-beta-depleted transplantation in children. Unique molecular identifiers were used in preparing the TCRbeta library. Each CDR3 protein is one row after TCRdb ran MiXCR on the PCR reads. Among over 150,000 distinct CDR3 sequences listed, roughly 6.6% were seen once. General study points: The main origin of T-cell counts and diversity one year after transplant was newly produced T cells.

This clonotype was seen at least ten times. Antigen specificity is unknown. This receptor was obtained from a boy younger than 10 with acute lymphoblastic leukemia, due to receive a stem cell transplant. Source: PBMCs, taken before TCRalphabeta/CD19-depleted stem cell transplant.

The CDR3 loop reads CASSRDLTGEGGNTIYF. The DNA for the CDR3 is TGCGCCAGCAGCCGAGACTTAACAGGGGAAGGTGGAAACACCATATATTTT. The chain has TRBV4-3 and TRBJ1-3, with 7 bases fitting TRBD1. Germline V gene lookup returns CDR1 LGHNA and CDR2 YSLEER. The CDR3 extends over 17 amino acids. The trim removed 4 bases at V and 3 bases at J, leaving 12 bases unmatched.